Listed below are T cell receptor beta chains from one sample, sequenced in a study of cytomegalovirus exposure and HLA in healthy donors. The method was immunoSEQ multiplex PCR; TCRdb's version includes in-frame clones alone and lacks a portion of them. The data contain some 120,000 clones, about 81% of them singletons. Sequenced material: PBMCs. These receptors were taken from a woman aged 25 to 39 in good health and CMV-seronegative. CDR3s include the opening cysteine and the closing phenylalanine or tryptophan. A D gene is named only where the DNA matches it firmly. Part of the rows lack a size; the others show once, few, many or a class for expanded clones.

abundance | j_gene | v_gene | d_gene | CDR3nt | CDR3aa
many | TRBJ2-2 | TRBV30 | TRBD2 | TGTGCCTGGAGTCCACTAGCGGGAGGAGATACCGGGGAGCTGTTTTTT | CAWSPLAGGDTGELFF
. | TRBJ2-1 | TRBV6-6 | TRBD1 | TGTGCCAGCAGTCAGGGGGCATACAATGAGCAGTTCTTC | CASSQGAYNEQFF
. | TRBJ1-1 | TRBV9 | TRBD1 | TGTGCCAGCAGCGAGGGGGCGGGTTGGAAGTACGCTGAAGCTTTCTTT | CASSEGAGWKYAEAFF
few | TRBJ2-5 | TRBV30 | . | TGTGCCTGGAGTGTACACGTAGGGGGGGTGGAGACCCAGTACTTC | CAWSVHVGGVETQYF
. | TRBJ1-3 | TRBV7-6 | TRBD1 | TGTGCCAGCGGCCGGGACAGGAGCTCTGGAAACACCATATATTTT | CASGRDRSSGNTIYF
. | TRBJ1-1 | TRBV7-3 | . | TGTGCCAGCAGCTTAACCATGAACACTGAAGCTTTCTTT | CASSLTMNTEAFF
few | TRBJ1-1 | TRBV6-5 | . | TGTGCCAGCAGCTCAGACACTGAAGCTTTCTTT | CASSSDTEAFF
. | TRBJ1-2 | TRBV28 | . | TGTGCCAGCGGGAGTTCTGGCTACACCTTC | CASGSSGYTF
few | TRBJ2-3 | TRBV4-3 | . | TGCGCCAGCAGCCCCACGGCCCCCAGGGGAGCAGATACGCAGTATTTT | CASSPTAPRGADTQYF
. | TRBJ2-7 | TRBV7-9 | TRBD1 | TGTGCCAGCAGCCACCGGGACAGGTCCTACGAGCAGTACTTC | CASSHRDRSYEQYF
. | TRBJ2-1 | TRBV4-2 | TRBD1 | TGTGCCAGCAGCCAGGTCACGACAGGGTCTTACAATGAGCAGTTCTTC | CASSQVTTGSYNEQFF
. | TRBJ2-1 | TRBV28 | . | TGTGCCAGCAGTCCCCCGCATGCGGCTAGCTACAATGAGCAGTTCTTC | CASSPPHAASYNEQFF
. | TRBJ1-2 | TRBV19 | TRBD1 | TGTGCCAGTAGATGGGACAGCGCGACCACCTTC | CASRWDSATTF
once | TRBJ2-1 | TRBV11-3 | TRBD1 | TGTGCCAGCAGCTTAGGGGACAGGGAGCAGTTCTTC | CASSLGDREQFF